Detailed here is one TCR beta chain. The germline gives CDR1 KGHSH, CDR2 LQKENI. This CDR3 comprises 13 residues. The trim removed 2 bases at V and 4 bases at J, leaving 1 base unmatched. The data are from a study of technical replicates of blood from a few donors. Profiling relied on immunoSEQ multiplex PCR, and the TCRdb table lists in-frame clones only, not all of them. The sample has tens of thousands of clones, approximately 96% seen once; the top ten hold 0.3% to 0.35%. Material for sequencing was T cells isolated from PBMCs. This clonotype was obtained from a human donor in good health. The V call is TRBV18, the J call TRBJ1-1; TRBD1 aligns across 7 bases. The CDR3, as DNA: TGTGCCAGCTCACCAACAGGGGTCACTGAAGCTTTCTTT. As protein: CASSPTGVTEAFF.